This entry lists 16 T cell receptor beta chains sequenced from one sample in a study of cytomegalovirus exposure and HLA in healthy donors listed by TCRdb under 2017. Receptor amplification or capture employed the immunoSEQ multiplex PCR assay. The multiplex PCR relied on a mix of 60 forward primers for TCR Vbeta segments and 13 reverse primers for TCR Jbeta segments. TCRdb retrieved this table from immuneACCESS and kept in-frame rearrangements only. Not all clones are present; in checked studies, unresolved V genes account for under half, and no reason is known for the remainder. This sample gives 150,000 to 200,000 clones in total; roughly 87% of them show up just once. The ten largest account for less than 2% of the sample. Sequencing was performed on PBMCs. The source of these receptors is a man aged 40-49 years in good health and CMV-seronegative.

The chain recombines TRBV7-8 with TRBJ1-3, with 7 positions matching TRBD1. From germline, CDR1 is SGHVS and CDR2 FQNEAQ. The CDR3 sequence is 17 residues long. With 5 bases clipped from V and 0 bases from J, the junction kept 10 bases outside the gene matches. In nucleotides, the CDR3 is TGTGCCAGCAGCCTAAGAACAGGGGCTCCCTCTGGAAACACCATATATTTT. Translation: CASSLRTGAPSGNTIYF.

V usage is TRBV15 and J usage is TRBJ1-2, with 10 bases matching TRBD1. The germline V gene has CDR1 LNHNV and CDR2 YYDKDF (reference sequence). V shed 4 bases, J shed 9 bases, and the junction held 8 bases outside the gene matches. This CDR3 is built from 14 residues. The chain's CDR3 is CATSTRQGAISYTF. The DNA for the CDR3 is TGTGCCACCAGCACCCGACAGGGGGCAATAAGCTACACCTTC.

The CDR3: CASSYSGQGNYGYTF. The DNA of the CDR3 is TGTGCCAGCAGTTACTCGGGACAGGGCAACTATGGCTACACCTTC. V is TRBV6-5 and J is TRBJ1-2; 9 bases fit TRBD1. The V gene end was trimmed by 0 bases and the J gene end by 2 bases; junction bases not matched to a gene: 1. This CDR3 contains 15 residues. The germline gives CDR1 MNHEY, CDR2 SVGAGI.

J is TRBJ1-5 and V is TRBV27, with a weak D call TRBD1 (6 bases). V was clipped by 4 bases and J by 0 bases, with 13 bases between them. The CDR3 is 16 residues long. CDR1 is MNHEY, CDR2 SMNVEV, per germline (reference sequence). The CDR3 spells CASSSTTGYSNQPQHF. The CDR3 DNA is TGTGCCAGCAGTTCGACGACAGGTTATAGCAATCAGCCCCAGCATTTT.

The chain joins TRBV28 to TRBJ1-4, with 7 bases identical to TRBD1. The CDR3 length is 14 residues. Trimming at V came to 3 bases and at J to 6 bases, leaving 4 bases not matched to a gene. Looked up from germline, CDR1 is MDHEN and CDR2 is SYDVKM. CDR3 protein: CASSLIGTDEKLFF. Here the CDR3 DNA reads TGTGCCAGCAGTTTGATCGGGACAGATGAAAAACTGTTTTTT.

This sequence joins TRBV29-1 and TRBJ2-3; 9 nucleotides agree with TRBD1. CDR1 is SQVTM, CDR2 ANQGSEA, per germline. The CDR3 spans 14 residues. The CDR3, as DNA: TGCACCGCAGAGTTGGGACAGGGTACAGATACGCAGTATTTT. The encoded protein is CTAELGQGTDTQYF.

The rearrangement links TRBV27 to TRBJ1-5; D remains ambiguous. Germline V gene sequence: CDR1 MNHEY, CDR2 SMNVEV (reference sequence). This CDR3 spans 16 amino acids. Trimming pared 3 bases from V and 2 bases from J, leaving 14 bases between. The CDR3 is CASSFAWRGGNQPQHF. The CDR3 region has the DNA TGTGCCAGCAGTTTTGCCTGGCGAGGCGGCAATCAGCCCCAGCATTTT.

This clone was counted a single time. The genes are TRBV4-2 and TRBJ2-5; the D gene is possibly TRBD2 (6 bases). The CDR3 is made up of 15 amino acids. The V and J ends lost 4 bases and 5 bases respectively, with 17 bases between them. The V gene's germline CDR1 is LGHNA and CDR2 YNFKEQ. This CDR3 is CASSPSSGTRETQYF. For the CDR3, the DNA is TGTGCCAGCAGCCCTTCGAGTGGGACTCGGGAGACCCAGTACTTC.

The chain carries TRBV7-9 and TRBJ2-2; 8 bases line up with TRBD1. The CDR3 totals 15 residues. Germline values: CDR1 SEHNR, CDR2 FQNEAQ (reference sequence). Trimming removed 6 bases from V and 1 base from J; junction bases left unmatched: 4. The CDR3 loop is CASRQTGGNTGELFF. CDR3 bases: TGTGCCAGCAGACAAACAGGGGGGAACACCGGGGAGCTGTTTTTT.

J is TRBJ2-2 and V is TRBV4-3, with a weak D call TRBD2 (6 bases). The CDR3 is 15 amino acids. V was clipped by 0 bases and J by 7 bases, with 12 bases between them. Germline-derived CDR1 and CDR2 are LGHNA and YSLEER. CDR3 sequence reads: CASSQDREADGELFF. CDR3 nucleotides: TGCGCCAGCAGCCAAGATAGGGAGGCGGACGGGGAGCTGTTTTTT.

This sequence joins TRBV5-1 and TRBJ2-5; D is possibly TRBD1 (6 bases). Near its end, the DNA agrees better with TRBJ2-7, so the J call may be wrong. Germline assignment: CDR1 SGHRS and CDR2 YFSETQ. This CDR3 has 13 residues. The CDR3 is CASSLRDTYEQYF. CDR3 DNA: TGCGCCAGCAGCTTAAGGGACACCTACGAGCAGTACTTC.

V usage is TRBV5-8 and J usage is TRBJ2-7; 7 nucleotides agree with TRBD2. This CDR3 is 15 amino acids long. Germline V CDR1 and CDR2: SGHTS, YDEGEE. V lost 0 bases to trimming and J lost 4 bases; unmatched junction nucleotides: 7. The CDR3 reads CASSLELASRYEQYF. DNA for the CDR3: TGTGCCAGCAGCTTGGAACTAGCGTCGAGATACGAGCAGTACTTC.

The chain joins TRBV6-6 to TRBJ2-7; 7 nucleotides agree with TRBD1. The V gene end was trimmed by 6 bases and the J gene end by 0 bases; junction bases not matched to a gene: 5. CDR3 length equals 14 residues. The germline CDR1 and CDR2 sequences are MNHNY and SVGAGI (reference sequence). CDR3 sequence (DNA): TGTGCCAGCAGCTACACAGGGGTCTCCTACGAGCAGTACTTC. This sequence encodes CASSYTGVSYEQYF.

The chain uses TRBV6-4 and TRBJ2-5, with 11 positions matching TRBD2. This CDR3 has 17 amino acids. CDR1 and CDR2 from the germline V gene are MRHNA and SNTAGT. V shed 4 bases, J shed 2 bases, and the junction held 9 bases outside the gene matches. The CDR3 protein is CASSAVLAGVLQETQYF. The CDR3 DNA sequence: TGTGCCAGCAGTGCGGTACTAGCGGGGGTCCTACAAGAGACCCAGTACTTC.

This clone was observed once. The rearrangement uses TRBV5-4 and TRBJ2-3, with 7 bases matching TRBD1. The V gene's germline CDR1 is SGHNT and CDR2 YYREEE (reference sequence). V gave up 4 bases and J gave up 6 bases; unmatched junction bases: 11. This CDR3 has 15 amino acids. CDR3: CASSPLRGNRDTQYF. DNA for the CDR3: TGTGCCAGCAGCCCACTCAGGGGGAATCGGGATACGCAGTATTTT.

The genes are TRBV7-2 and TRBJ2-7, with 12 bases fitting TRBD2. The CDR3 loop spans 13 amino acids. Trimming took 5 bases from V and 13 from J; bases not matched to a gene: 9. The germline gives CDR1 SGHTA, CDR2 FQGNSA. Here the CDR3 DNA reads TGTGCCAGCAGCATCCGACTAGCGGGGGAGAGCTACTTC. Residues: CASSIRLAGESYF.